The entry below gives a single T cell receptor (beta chain) sequence along with its context. What was amplified from RNA transcripts were TCR beta CDR3 regions. Carried out on the TCR CDR3, a first-round RT-PCR used the HTBI primer set. TCRdb reprocessed the multiplex PCR reads via MiXCR and lists one record per CDR3 protein. The sample shows roughly 500,000 distinct CDR3 sequences, roughly a quarter of them seen only once. Between the trimmed V and J ends, which lost 4 bases and 4 bases, there was a span of 10 bases. The CDR3 is made up of 13 amino acids. Germline V gene lookup returns CDR1 LNHNV and CDR2 YYDKDF (reference sequence). Each 10 ml fresh peripheral blood draw supplied the PBMCs. This sample stems from a study of T cells in Graves' hyperthyroidism and ophthalmopathy.

The sequencing sample was made of blood. This TCR derives from a woman aged 25 to 45 with Graves' ophthalmopathy. V and J are TRBV15 and TRBJ1-2; no reliable D call. The CDR3 here is CATSKVGFYGYTF. The CDR3, as DNA: TGTGCCACCAGCAAGGTGGGGTTCTATGGCTACACCTTC. Looking up the rest from reference TRBV15 and TRBJ1-2 gives the full variable domain: DAMVIQNPRYQVTQFGKPVTLSCSQTLNHNVMYWYQQKSSQAPKLLFHYYDKDFNNEADTPDNFQSRRPNTSFCFLDIRSPGLGDTAMYLCATSKVGFYGYTFGSGTRLTVV.